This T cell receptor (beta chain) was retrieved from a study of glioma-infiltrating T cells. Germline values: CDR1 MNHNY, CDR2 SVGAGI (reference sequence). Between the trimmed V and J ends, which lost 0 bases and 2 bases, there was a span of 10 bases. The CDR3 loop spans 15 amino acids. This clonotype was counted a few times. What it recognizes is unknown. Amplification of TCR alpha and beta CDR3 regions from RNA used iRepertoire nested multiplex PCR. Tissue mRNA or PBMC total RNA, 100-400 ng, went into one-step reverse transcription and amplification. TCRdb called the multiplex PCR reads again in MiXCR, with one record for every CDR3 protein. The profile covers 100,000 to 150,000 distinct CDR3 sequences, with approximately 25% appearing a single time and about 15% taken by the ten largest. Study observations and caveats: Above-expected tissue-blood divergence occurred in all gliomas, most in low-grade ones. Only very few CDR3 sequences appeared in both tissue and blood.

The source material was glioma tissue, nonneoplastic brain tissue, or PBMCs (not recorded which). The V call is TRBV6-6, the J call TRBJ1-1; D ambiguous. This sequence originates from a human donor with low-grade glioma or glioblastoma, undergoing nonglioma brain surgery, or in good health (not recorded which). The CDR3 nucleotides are TGTGCCAGCAGTTACTCTGCTCGGGGAAACACTGAAGCTTTCTTT. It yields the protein CASSYSARGNTEAFF.